The clone carrying this TCR beta chain was detected once. The data were obtained in a study of blood T cell repertoires in COVID-19. The data were produced by immunoSEQ multiplex PCR, yet TCRdb's version contains in-frame clones alone and is incomplete. The sample includes about 330,000 clones, 85% to 90% seen only once; the top ten take around 4%. CDR1 SGHRS and CDR2 YFSETQ come from the germline V gene. The CDR3 has 17 residues. V shed 0 bases and J shed 3 bases, with 15 bases lying between them. This receptor was identified in a woman in her fifties or sixties with active or convalescent COVID-19. This chain links TRBV5-1 with TRBJ1-4; D may be TRBD1 (5 bases). Sequenced input: peripheral blood. The CDR3 region has the DNA TGCGCCAGCAGCTTGGGACAGACCCATCGGGCTAATGAAAAACTGTTTTTT. Protein product: CASSLGQTHRANEKLFF.